This TCR beta chain was observed in a study of blood T cells in healthy people across ages. The CDR3 runs to 16 residues. Trimming shortened V by 1 base and J by 5 bases, and 14 bases separated the two germline ends. The V gene's germline CDR1 is LGHNA and CDR2 YSLEER. The second PCR ran about 6 to 12 cycles with a sample-barcoded 5' primer and J-beta primers. TCRdb reprocessed the 5' RACE reads via MiXCR and lists one record per CDR3 protein. The sample contains about 2 million distinct CDR3 sequences, around half of which appear only once. Isolation yielded PBMCs, at least 6.5 million per sample, in every case.

The sequencing sample was made of blood. This clonotype was obtained from a woman between 40 and 50 years old in good health. The genes are TRBV4-3 and TRBJ1-4, with D perhaps matching TRBD1 (6 bases). The CDR3 loop is CASSQAPQGMNEKLFF. The CDR3 bases are TGCGCCAGCAGCCAAGCCCCACAGGGTATGAATGAAAAACTGTTTTTT.